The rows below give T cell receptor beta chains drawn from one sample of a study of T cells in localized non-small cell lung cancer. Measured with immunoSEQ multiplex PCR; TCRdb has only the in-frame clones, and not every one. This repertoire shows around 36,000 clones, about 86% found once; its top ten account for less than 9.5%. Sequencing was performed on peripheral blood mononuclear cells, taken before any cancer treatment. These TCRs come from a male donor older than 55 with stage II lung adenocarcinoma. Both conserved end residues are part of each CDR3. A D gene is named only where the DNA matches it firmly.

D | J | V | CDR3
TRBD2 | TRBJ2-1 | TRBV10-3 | CAIRGTSGRAWGYNEQFF
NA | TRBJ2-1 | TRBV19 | CASSIVLAGPYNEQFF
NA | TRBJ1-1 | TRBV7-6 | CASSLVGGDTEAFF
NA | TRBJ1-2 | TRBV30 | CACRDTQGANYGYTF
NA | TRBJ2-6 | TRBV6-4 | CASSPGLPSGANVLTF
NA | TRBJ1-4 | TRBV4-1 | CASSQGQVTAEKLFF
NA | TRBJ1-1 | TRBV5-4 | CASSLNTEAFF
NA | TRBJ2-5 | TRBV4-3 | CASSQAYGDETQYF
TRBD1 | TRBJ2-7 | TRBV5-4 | CASSNSGTGRTEQYF
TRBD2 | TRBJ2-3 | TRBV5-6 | CASSLAGRRIGDTQYF
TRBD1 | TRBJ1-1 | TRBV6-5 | CASSSPGQGKNTEAFF
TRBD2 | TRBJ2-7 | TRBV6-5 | CASSWEGEQYF
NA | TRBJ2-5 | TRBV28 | CASSLSGTSYQETQYF
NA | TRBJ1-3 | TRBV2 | CASSDDAINTIYF
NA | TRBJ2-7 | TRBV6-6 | CASSNGVGSYEQYF
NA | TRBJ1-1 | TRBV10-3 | CAISEFQSEAFF
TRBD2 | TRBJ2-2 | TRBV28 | CASSLASGLTGELFF
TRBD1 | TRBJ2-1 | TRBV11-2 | CASSSHRGNEQFF
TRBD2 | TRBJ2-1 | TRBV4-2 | CASSQGSGTRRDEQFF
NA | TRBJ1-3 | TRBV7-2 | CASSPQSTFYSGNTIYF
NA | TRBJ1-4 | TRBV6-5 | CASSLEEGLFF
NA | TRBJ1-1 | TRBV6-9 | CASGGYTEAFF
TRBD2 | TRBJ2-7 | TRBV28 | CASSLQHGGGNEQYF
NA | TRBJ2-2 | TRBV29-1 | CSVEGEGYTGELFF
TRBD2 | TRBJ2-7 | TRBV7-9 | CASSSTSGSYEQYF
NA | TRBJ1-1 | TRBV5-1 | CASSTQGAGMNTEAFF
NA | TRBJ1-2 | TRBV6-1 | CASSEGSYGYTF
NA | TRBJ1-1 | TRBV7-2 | CASSFTNTEAFF
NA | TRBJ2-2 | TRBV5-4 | CASRFSGAGELFF
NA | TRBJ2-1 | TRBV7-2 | CASSLTSEQFF
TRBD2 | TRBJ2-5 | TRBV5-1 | CASSPDLTSGLRETQYF
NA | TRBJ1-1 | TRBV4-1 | CASSQVAANTEAFF
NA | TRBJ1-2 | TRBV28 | CASSLYGYYGYTF
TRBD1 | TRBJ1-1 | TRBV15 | CATSSEDRGNTEAFF
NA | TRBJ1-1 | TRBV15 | CATSREITEAFF
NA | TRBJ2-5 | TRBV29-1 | CSVEEETQYF
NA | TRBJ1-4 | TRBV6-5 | CASIPRAGSEKLFF
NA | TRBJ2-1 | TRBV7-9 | CASSRTGGQFF
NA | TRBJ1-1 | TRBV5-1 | CASSYGTSNTEAFF
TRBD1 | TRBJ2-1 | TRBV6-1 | CASVRDRVGSVGQFF
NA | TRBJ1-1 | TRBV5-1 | CASSLEQKITEAFF
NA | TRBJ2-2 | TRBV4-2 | CASSQVLGNTGELFF
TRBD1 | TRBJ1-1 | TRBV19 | CASSSPPGQGRGTEAFF
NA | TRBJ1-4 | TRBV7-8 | CASSSRGGGANEKLFF
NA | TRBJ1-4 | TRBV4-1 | CASSPTNSQGQKDEKLFF
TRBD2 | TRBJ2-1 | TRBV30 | CAWSLGLAGGSNEQFF
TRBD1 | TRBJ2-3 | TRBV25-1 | CASRGDRGFTDTQYF
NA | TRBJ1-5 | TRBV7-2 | CASSLSLDSYQPQHF
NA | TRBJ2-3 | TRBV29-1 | CSVEGGALTDTQYF
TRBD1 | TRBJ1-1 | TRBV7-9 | CASRVQGTPPRNTEAFF
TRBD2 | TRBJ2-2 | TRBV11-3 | CASSFSGSRDTGELFF
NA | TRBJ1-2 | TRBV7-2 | CASSSGPNGYTF
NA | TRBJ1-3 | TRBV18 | CASSEGQNTIYF
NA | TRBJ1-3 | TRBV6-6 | CASSVQGGDTIYF
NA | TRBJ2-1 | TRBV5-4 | CASRRSLGRNEQFF
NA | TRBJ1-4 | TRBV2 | CASKREREEKLFF
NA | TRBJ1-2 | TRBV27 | CASSLTGRQSGYTF
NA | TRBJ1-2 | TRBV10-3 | CAISENGYYGYTF
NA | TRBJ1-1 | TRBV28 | CASSHAVVEAFF
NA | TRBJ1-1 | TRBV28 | CASTLTAMNTEAFF